The TCR beta chain described here comes from a study of T cell repertoires in cytomegalovirus infection. Across the whole study: The study used recently identified HLA-C-restricted and well-studied HLA-B-restricted CMV epitopes. Public signatures in TCR beta pointed to CMV infection and matching HLA type. Study conclusions and caveats: The response measured ex vivo was dominated by TCR beta clonotypes (HLA-C-restricted and CMV-specific). Summed public TCR beta family frequency identified CMV carriers bearing the relevant HLA.

TCRdb itself ran the reads through MiXCR, one entry per CDR3 protein. The profile shows about 830,000 distinct CDR3 sequences, around a third of them singletons. Turning to this clonotype: The antigen is not known.

CDR1 is SGHNT and CDR2 is YYREEE in the germline V gene (reference sequence). Trimming left V 6 bases short and J 3 bases short, with 13 bases between. CDR3 length: 13 residues. This sample comprised cultured CD8+ T cells from PBMCs, obtained from culture after CMV antigen stimulation. The sequence came from a human donor in good health (CMV status not recorded). Some clones in this sample may be carry-over from other donors' samples. The chain is built from TRBV5-4 and TRBJ2-7; D unresolved. The CDR3 is CASTGSSLYEQYF. In nucleotides, the CDR3 is TGTGCCAGCACCGGTAGTTCTCTCTACGAGCAGTACTTC.